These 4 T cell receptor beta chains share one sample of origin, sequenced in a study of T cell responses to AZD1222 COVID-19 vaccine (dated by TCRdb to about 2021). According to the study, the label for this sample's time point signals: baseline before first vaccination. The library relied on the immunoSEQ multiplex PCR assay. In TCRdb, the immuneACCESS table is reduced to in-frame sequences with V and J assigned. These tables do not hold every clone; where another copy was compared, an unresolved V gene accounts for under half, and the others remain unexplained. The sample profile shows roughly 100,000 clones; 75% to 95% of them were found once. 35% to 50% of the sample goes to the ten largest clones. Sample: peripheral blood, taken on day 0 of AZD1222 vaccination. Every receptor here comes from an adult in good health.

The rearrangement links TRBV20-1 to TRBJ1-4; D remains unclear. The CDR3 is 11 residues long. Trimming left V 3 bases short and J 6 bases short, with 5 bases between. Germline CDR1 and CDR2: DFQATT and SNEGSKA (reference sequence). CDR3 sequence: CSARLDEKLFF. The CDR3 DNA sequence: TGCAGTGCTAGGTTAGATGAAAAACTGTTTTTT.

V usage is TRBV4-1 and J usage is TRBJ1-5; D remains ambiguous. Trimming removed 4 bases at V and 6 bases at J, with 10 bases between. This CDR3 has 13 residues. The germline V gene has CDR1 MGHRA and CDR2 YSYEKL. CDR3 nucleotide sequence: TGCGCCAGCAGCCCTCCTTTAGGTCAGCCCCAGCATTTT. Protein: CASSPPLGQPQHF.

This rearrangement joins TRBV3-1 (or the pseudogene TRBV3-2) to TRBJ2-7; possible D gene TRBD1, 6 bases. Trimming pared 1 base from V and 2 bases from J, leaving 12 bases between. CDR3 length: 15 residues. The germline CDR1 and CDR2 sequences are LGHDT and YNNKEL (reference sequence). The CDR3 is CASSQGGQLTYEQYF. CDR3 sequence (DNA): TGTGCCAGCAGCCAAGGCGGACAGTTAACCTACGAGCAGTACTTC.

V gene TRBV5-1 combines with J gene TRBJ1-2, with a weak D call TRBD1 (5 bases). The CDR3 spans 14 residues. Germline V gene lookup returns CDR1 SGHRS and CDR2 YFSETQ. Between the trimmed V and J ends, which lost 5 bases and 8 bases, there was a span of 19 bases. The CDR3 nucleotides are TGCGCCAGCAGTCCGTCCGGGACCACCTCGGGCTACACCTTC. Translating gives CASSPSGTTSGYTF.